These 25 T cell receptor beta chains originate from one sample sequenced in a study of T cells and Merkel cell carcinoma outcomes. Generated by immunoSEQ multiplex PCR, the TCRdb table keeps only in-frame clones and is missing some. The sample lists about 930 clones, less than 95% occurring once. Material: tumor tissue from Merkel cell carcinoma. These receptors originate from a human donor with Merkel cell carcinoma.

The V call is TRBV30, the J call TRBJ2-7; D not resolved. V lost 4 bases and J 4 bases, leaving 8 bases between the germline ends. CDR1 is GTSNPN, CDR2 SVGIG, per germline (reference sequence). CDR3 length: 11 amino acids. The CDR3 bases are TGTGCCTGGAATTCAGATTACGAGCAGTACTTC. It codes for CAWNSDYEQYF.

The rearrangement joins TRBV2 to TRBJ1-4, with D perhaps matching TRBD1 (6 bases). The CDR3 extends over 12 amino acids. From germline, CDR1 is SNHLY and CDR2 FYNNEI. Trimming shortened V by 7 bases and J by 3 bases, and 6 bases separated the two germline ends. The CDR3 is CASTGANEKLFF. The CDR3 DNA follows: TGTGCCAGCACAGGGGCTAATGAAAAACTGTTTTTT. The whole variable domain, remainder taken from reference TRBV2 and TRBJ1-4, is EPEVTQTPSHQVTQMGQEVILRCVPISNHLYFYWYRQILGQKVEFLVSFYNNEISEKSEIFDDQFSVERPDGSNFTLKIRSTKLEDSAMYFCASTGANEKLFFGSGTQLSVL.

The J gene is TRBJ2-1, the V gene TRBV9; the match to TRBD2 covers 9 bases. The CDR3 is 17 amino acids. Losses at the gene ends were 1 base for V and 4 bases for J; bases not matched to a gene: 9. From germline, CDR1 is SGDLS and CDR2 YYNGEE. The CDR3 nucleotides are TGTGCCAGCAGCGTAATGGCTAGCGGGATCGGGTACAATGAGCAGTTCTTC. Its protein is CASSVMASGIGYNEQFF.

J is TRBJ2-5 and V is TRBV2; no firm D call. The CDR3 is 13 residues long. Trimming removed 5 bases from V and 9 bases from J, with 16 bases in between. Germline V lookup: CDR1 SNHLY, CDR2 FYNNEI. The CDR3 sequence: CASSPTLQTPQYF. The CDR3 DNA sequence: TGTGCCAGCAGTCCGACTCTACAGACGCCCCAGTACTTC.

V gene TRBV5-4 combines with J gene TRBJ1-1; tentative D call: TRBD1 (6 bases). This CDR3 has 13 residues. Trimming removed 2 bases from V and 5 bases from J, with 10 bases in between. Germline V gene data show CDR1 as SGHNT and CDR2 as YYREEE (reference sequence). The DNA of the CDR3 is TGTGCCAGCAGCTTCGAGGGGGGGACTGAAGCTTTCTTT. Translated: CASSFEGGTEAFF.

The rearrangement joins TRBV27 to TRBJ2-5; no definite D call. V dropped 8 bases and J dropped 2 bases, with 0 bases sitting between them. There are 9 residues in the CDR3. Germline-derived CDR1 and CDR2 are MNHEY and SMNVEV (reference sequence). CDR3 amino acids: CASQETQYF. CDR3 in DNA: TGTGCCAGCCAAGAGACCCAGTACTTC.

This chain uses TRBV5-1 with TRBJ1-4, with D unresolved. The ends were cut back, 4 bases at V and 5 bases at J, with 15 bases in the middle. The CDR3 is 15 amino acids. CDR1 SGHRS and CDR2 YFSETQ come from the germline V gene. DNA for the CDR3: TGCGCCAGCAGCGGTGGAGGATCCGAGAATGAAAAACTGTTTTTT. This sequence encodes CASSGGGSENEKLFF.

The chain is built from TRBV30 and TRBJ2-7; TRBD1 aligns across 10 bases. The CDR3 consists of 15 residues. Looked up from germline, CDR1 is GTSNPN and CDR2 is SVGIG (reference sequence). J gave up 0 bases and V 7 bases, and 9 bases lay outside the gene matches. The CDR3 region is CASAGRTGGSYEQYF. CDR3 nucleotides: TGTGCCTCAGCGGGGAGGACAGGGGGCTCCTACGAGCAGTACTTC. Full variable domain (missing parts from reference TRBV30 and TRBJ2-7): SQTIHQWPATLVQPVGSPLSLECTVEGTSNPNLYWYRQAAGRGLQLLFYSVGIGQISSEVPQNLSASRPQDRQFILSSKKLLLSDSGFYLCASAGRTGGSYEQYFGPGTRLTVT.

This chain uses TRBV6-5 with TRBJ1-3; D uncertain. Germline V lookup: CDR1 MNHEY, CDR2 SVGAGI. The V gene lost 3 bases and the J gene lost 0 bases, with 9 bases spanning the gap. This CDR3 has 15 residues. In DNA, the CDR3 is TGTGCCAGCAGTTATAGCCAGAGCTCTGGAAACACCATATATTTT. Translated: CASSYSQSSGNTIYF.

The chain uses TRBV19 and TRBJ2-3; D possibly corresponds to TRBD2 (6 bases). Germline V gene sequence: CDR1 LNHDA, CDR2 SQIVND (reference sequence). This CDR3 has 14 amino acids. Trimming shortened V by 5 bases and J by 4 bases, and 13 bases separated the two germline ends. CDR3 amino acids: CASSGRSGADTQYF. CDR3 nucleotides: TGTGCCAGTAGTGGCAGGTCGGGGGCAGATACGCAGTATTTT.

The rearrangement joins TRBV18 to TRBJ2-1; D is uncertain. Germline V gene sequence: CDR1 KGHSH, CDR2 LQKENI. The CDR3 has 12 residues. V lost 2 bases and J 8 bases, leaving 7 bases between the germline ends. The DNA of the CDR3 is TGTGCCAGCTCACCATCGCTAGATGAGCAGTTCTTC. It translates to CASSPSLDEQFF.

This chain joins TRBV7-9 and TRBJ2-5; tentative D call: TRBD2 (5 bases). Trimming cost V 5 bases and J 2 bases, with 18 bases left between them. Germline V gene sequence: CDR1 SEHNR, CDR2 FQNEAQ (reference sequence). CDR3 length: 16 residues. The CDR3 region has the DNA TGTGCCAGCAGCGGAGATAGGCCGGGATTACAAGAGACCCAGTACTTC. It encodes CASSGDRPGLQETQYF.

The chain links TRBV28 to TRBJ2-1, with 8 nucleotides matching TRBD2. Germline V CDR1 and CDR2: MDHEN, SYDVKM. The CDR3 has 15 amino acids. Losses at the gene ends were 6 bases for V and 7 bases for J; bases not matched to a gene: 11. This CDR3 reads CASRILGGRRNEQFF. The CDR3 nucleotides are TGTGCCAGCAGGATCCTGGGCGGGAGGCGGAATGAGCAGTTCTTC.

This clone was observed once. The chain recombines TRBV6-6 with TRBJ1-2, with D possibly matching TRBD1 (5 bases). Germline loops: CDR1 MNHNY, CDR2 SVGAGI (reference sequence). The CDR3 is 13 residues long. V was clipped by 5 bases and J by 6 bases, with 13 bases between them. The CDR3 sequence: CASSRTREDGYTF. CDR3 DNA sequence: TGTGCCAGCAGTCGAACCAGGGAAGATGGCTACACCTTC.

This rearrangement joins TRBV5-4 to TRBJ2-7, with 13 bases fitting TRBD2. From germline, CDR1 is SGHNT and CDR2 YYREEE (reference sequence). The CDR3 runs 15 residues. V shed 4 bases, J shed 6 bases, and the junction held 7 bases outside the gene matches. The CDR3 DNA reads as TGTGCCAGCAGCCCTTGGACTAGCGGGAGTGGCGAGCAGTACTTC. This gives the protein CASSPWTSGSGEQYF.

The chain employs TRBV15 and TRBJ2-1; 8 bases align to TRBD2. There are 17 residues in the CDR3. Germline values: CDR1 LNHNV, CDR2 YYDKDF (reference sequence). V lost 0 bases and J lost 7; bases outside the gene matches: 11. The CDR3 DNA reads as TGTGCCACCAGCAGAGATCGGCTGGAGGGCGGGGGGAATGAGCAGTTCTTC. As protein: CATSRDRLEGGGNEQFF.

This sequence joins TRBV19 and TRBJ2-7; D is ambiguous. Germline-derived CDR1 and CDR2 are LNHDA and SQIVND (reference sequence). The CDR3 extends over 11 amino acids. Between the trimmed V and J ends, which lost 4 bases and 0 bases, there was a span of 1 base. CDR3 DNA: TGTGCCAGTAGTAACTCCTACGAGCAGTACTTC. It translates to CASSNSYEQYF.

V is TRBV4-3 and J is TRBJ2-2; D unclear. Trimming removed 4 bases from V and 4 bases from J, with 7 bases in between. Germline V lookup: CDR1 LGHNA, CDR2 YSLEER. The CDR3 consists of 13 residues. CDR3 amino acids: CASSPRFTGELFF. DNA of the CDR3: TGCGCCAGCAGCCCGCGGTTCACCGGGGAGCTGTTTTTT.

The chain has TRBV2 and TRBJ2-5; D not certain. Germline V gene lookup returns CDR1 SNHLY and CDR2 FYNNEI. Trimming shortened V by 3 bases and J by 5 bases, and 7 bases separated the two germline ends. This CDR3 has 12 residues. CDR3 DNA: TGTGCCAGCAGTGACCGAATGGAGACCCAGTACTTC. It encodes CASSDRMETQYF.

The chain is built from TRBV4-3 and TRBJ2-3, with 14 bases aligning to TRBD2. The CDR3 is 17 residues long. Per the germline V gene, CDR1 is LGHNA and CDR2 is YSLEER. The junction had 7 bases not matched to a gene; V was cut back by 4 bases and J by 4 bases. CDR3 loop: CASSLGLAGGVADTQYF. The CDR3 nucleotides are TGCGCCAGCAGCCTCGGACTAGCGGGAGGTGTAGCAGATACGCAGTATTTT.

The CDR3 coding sequence is TGTGCCAGCAGCCAAAACCGCGGGGAGCAGTACTTC. As protein: CASSQNRGEQYF. The V and J genes are TRBV4-2 and TRBJ2-7, with D maybe TRBD2 (5 bases). V was pared by 2 bases and J by 7 bases, with 9 bases between. This CDR3 comprises 12 residues. CDR1 is LGHNA and CDR2 is YNFKEQ in the germline V gene.

V and J are TRBV18 and TRBJ2-5; 7 bases are a match to TRBD1. The V gene end was trimmed by 3 bases and the J gene end by 1 base; junction bases not matched to a gene: 17. This CDR3 has 19 amino acids. Germline V gene sequence: CDR1 KGHSH, CDR2 LQKENI. In DNA form, the CDR3 reads TGTGCCAGCTCACCCCAAGACAGGGCACCCTTCCACCTCCAAGAGACCCAGTACTTC. This sequence encodes CASSPQDRAPFHLQETQYF.

As concerns this clone: Mismatch with germline at one junction end may stem from a read error. The chain has TRBV5-6 and TRBJ2-7, with D maybe TRBD2 (5 bases). This CDR3 is 14 amino acids long. Germline values: CDR1 SGHDT, CDR2 YYEEEE. The CDR3, as DNA: TGTGCCAGCAGCTCCCTTGAGGGTGTGTACGGGCAGTACTTC. Translating gives CASSSLEGVYGQYF.

The gene calls are TRBV5-6 and TRBJ2-3; 8 bases align to TRBD2. This CDR3 is 15 amino acids long. Germline V lookup: CDR1 SGHDT, CDR2 YYEEEE. V was pared by 2 bases and J by 0 bases, with 2 bases of the junction left unmatched. In nucleotides, the CDR3 is TGTGCCAGCAGCTTCCGGGGGGGTAGCACAGATACGCAGTATTTT. Translated: CASSFRGGSTDTQYF.

The chain employs TRBV7-2 and TRBJ1-1, with a tentative D call TRBD1 (6 bases). V gave up 5 bases and J gave up 3 bases, with 19 bases separating them. The CDR3 spans 16 residues. From germline, CDR1 is SGHTA and CDR2 FQGNSA. CDR3 loop: CASSANRGARDTEAFF. The CDR3 region has the DNA TGTGCCAGCAGCGCAAATCGGGGGGCGCGGGACACTGAAGCTTTCTTT. Drawing the rest from reference TRBV7-2 and TRBJ1-1, the complete variable domain is GAGVSQSPSNKVTEKGKDVELRCDPISGHTALYWYRQSLGQGLEFLIYFQGNSAPDKSGLPSDRFSAERTGGSVSTLTIQRTQQEDSAVYLCASSANRGARDTEAFFGQGTRLTVV.